This TCR beta chain was observed in a study of post-analysis software for immune sequencing data. Unique molecular identifiers were carried by the TCR beta cDNA libraries. In TCRdb, the PCR reads were re-called with MiXCR into one record per CDR3 protein. The repertoire consists of around 190,000 distinct CDR3 sequences, with approximately 28% occurring once and the leading ten covering around 3.7%. Findings of the study overall: Five TRBV segments, TRBV5-6, TRBV5-1 and TRBV20-1 among them, were found more frequent in patients than controls.

For this clonotype: The antigen remains unidentified.

V lost 5 bases and J lost 5, with 12 bases in between. The germline V gene encodes CDR1 SNHLY and CDR2 FYNNEI. The CDR3 has 14 residues. This clonotype originated in a girl aged 2-17 years with multiple sclerosis. The chain has TRBV2 and TRBJ2-2, with D possibly being TRBD1 or TRBD2 (5 bases each). Sequenced: blood. The CDR3, as DNA: TGTGCCAGCAGTCCCCGGGGCGGGACCGGGGAGCTGTTTTTT. Its translation is CASSPRGGTGELFF. Drawing the rest from reference TRBV2 and TRBJ2-2, the complete variable domain is EPEVTQTPSHQVTQMGQEVILRCVPISNHLYFYWYRQILGQKVEFLVSFYNNEISEKSEIFDDQFSVERPDGSNFTLKIRSTKLEDSAMYFCASSPRGGTGELFFGEGSRLTVL.